Included here is one T cell receptor (beta chain) sequence, with context. This entry comes from a study of blood T cell repertoires in COVID-19. Participant reports of clinical history set cohort assignment. The assay was immunoSEQ multiplex PCR, and TCRdb's table has in-frame clones only and misses some. The data contain about 230,000 clones, just under 90% of them singletons. The germline CDR1 and CDR2 sequences are SGHTA and FQGNSA. The CDR3 consists of 15 residues. Trimming removed 3 bases at V and 0 bases at J, with 6 bases between. The clonotype originates from a woman aged 25 to 39 with acute COVID-19. Material for sequencing was PBMCs or T cells enriched from blood (not recorded which). This chain connects TRBV7-2 to TRBJ1-6, with no clear D. The CDR3 spells CASSLASSYNSPLHF. CDR3 DNA: TGTGCCAGCAGCTTGGCTAGCTCCTATAATTCACCCCTCCACTTT.